This T cell receptor beta chain was identified during a study of Ad26.COV2.S vaccination and SARS-CoV-2 variants. The wider study: Ad26.COV2.S was injected intramuscularly once or twice, 56 days apart.

Study results and limitations: With respect to non-spike TCR breadth, vaccine and placebo recipients were similar. Analyses that measured TCR breadth and depth may have underestimated total T cell responses.

Some clones are missing from TCRdb's copy, which holds only in-frame ones; the method was immunoSEQ multiplex PCR. The sample contains hundreds of thousands of clones, 80% to 90% of which appear only once. A note on this clone: Its antigen is unknown.

Treatment here: some 19 received Ad26.COV2.S at low or high dose, single or two shots; roughly five received placebo; per-sample allocation not given. Samples were taken on day 63 after the first vaccine or placebo injection. Wuhan-strain spike was delivered by a replication-incompetent Ad26 vector. Germline V CDR1 and CDR2: SGHRS, YFSETQ. This CDR3 contains 14 residues. The V and J ends lost 4 bases and 8 bases, in that order; junction bases with no gene match: 7. The chain has TRBV5-1 and TRBJ1-4, with 8 bases that match TRBD1. The origin of this receptor is a person aged 18 to 65 who received the Ad26.COV2.S COVID-19 vaccine or a placebo. Sample: peripheral blood, taken in a trial of Ad26.COV2.S vaccine versus placebo. Written as DNA, the CDR3 is TGCGCCAGCAGCAGCGACAGGGGTTACGAAAAACTGTTTTTT. Translated, it gives CASSSDRGYEKLFF.